Shown below are 31 T cell receptor beta chains from a single sample sequenced in a study of brain T cells in children with intractable seizures. Assay used: immunoSEQ multiplex PCR; TCRdb lists only in-frame clones, some missing. Found here are approximately 77,000 clones, around 93% of them singletons; the top ten hold less than 2%. Here the sequenced sample was peripheral blood, taken at surgery. The origin of the receptors is a boy in the first two years of life with tuberous sclerosis and intractable seizures.

V and J are TRBV4-1 and TRBJ2-7; 12 bases align to TRBD1. Germline CDR1 is MGHRA and CDR2 is YSYEKL. The V segment lost 6 bases and the J segment 4 bases; nucleotides outside the gene matches: 4. There are 14 residues in the CDR3. CDR3 DNA: TGCGCCAGCAGGAAGGGACAGGGGGCATACGAGCAGTACTTC. Its translation: CASRKGQGAYEQYF.

The chain links TRBV28 to TRBJ2-1; D gene uncertain. Trimming stripped 7 bases from V and 6 bases from J, with 7 bases between. The CDR3 has 11 residues. CDR1 and CDR2 from the germline V gene are MDHEN and SYDVKM. CDR3 nucleotides: TGTGCCAGCAAAGGGCGCAATGAGCAGTTCTTC. Translating it yields CASKGRNEQFF.

The chain carries TRBV28 and TRBJ1-2, with 10 nucleotides matching TRBD1. Germline lookup yields CDR1 MDHEN and CDR2 SYDVKM. This CDR3 spans 15 amino acids. The V segment lost 3 bases and the J segment 5 bases; nucleotides outside the gene matches: 6. The CDR3 sequence is CASSFTDRGEYGYTF. CDR3 nucleotides: TGTGCCAGCAGTTTCACGGACAGGGGGGAGTATGGCTACACCTTC.

The chain couples TRBV12-5 to TRBJ2-7; D unresolved. Trimming left V 1 base short and J 9 bases short, with 7 bases between. Germline-derived CDR1 and CDR2 are LGHNT and FRNRAP. The CDR3 loop spans 11 amino acids. The CDR3, as DNA: TGTGCTAGTGGTTTGGGGGTAGCGCAGTACTTC. Amino acid sequence: CASGLGVAQYF.

This chain links TRBV30 with TRBJ2-7, with no clear D. The CDR3 has 13 residues. Deletions cut 0 bases from V and 7 bases from J, with 13 bases between. CDR1 is GTSNPN and CDR2 is SVGIG in the germline V gene (reference sequence). The CDR3 reads CAWSVLPMTEQYF. The CDR3 nucleotides read TGTGCCTGGAGTGTACTCCCTATGACAGAGCAGTACTTC.

Here the CDR3 reads CATSDPTSGRVYEQFF. The CDR3 DNA follows: TGTGCCACCAGTGACCCGACTAGCGGGAGGGTCTATGAGCAGTTCTTC. The rearrangement joins TRBV24-1 to TRBJ2-1; 14 nucleotides match TRBD2. The CDR3 covers 16 residues. The junction had 6 bases not matched to a gene; V was cut back by 4 bases and J by 8 bases. Germline V gene lookup returns CDR1 KGHDR and CDR2 SFDVKD.

CDR3 bases: TGTGCCAGTAGTACGACAGGGCTCGTGGAAAAACTGTTTTTT. Its translation: CASSTTGLVEKLFF. This rearrangement joins TRBV19 to TRBJ1-4, with 7 bases fitting TRBD1. In germline, CDR1 is LNHDA, CDR2 SQIVND (reference sequence). With V trimmed by 4 bases and J by 8 bases, 7 bases remained unmatched. The length of the CDR3 is 14 residues. The full variable domain, its missing parts supplied by reference TRBV19 and TRBJ1-4, is DGGITQSPKYLFRKEGQNVTLSCEQNLNHDAMYWYRQDPGQGLRLIYYSQIVNDFQKGDIAEGYSVSREKKESFPLTVTSAQKNPTAFYLCASSTTGLVEKLFFGSGTQLSVL.

The rearrangement links TRBV12-5 to TRBJ1-1, with D possibly TRBD1 on 5 matching bases. V lost 1 base and J 6 bases, leaving 6 bases between the germline ends. CDR1 and CDR2 from the germline V gene are LGHNT and FRNRAP. This CDR3 has 12 amino acids. CDR3 protein: CASGLGGAEAFF. The CDR3 DNA is TGTGCTAGTGGTTTGGGGGGGGCTGAAGCTTTCTTT. Together with reference TRBV12-5 and TRBJ1-1, the CDR3 gives the full variable domain: DARVTQTPRHKVTEMGQEVTMRCQPILGHNTVFWYRQTMMQGLELLAYFRNRAPLDDSGMPKDRFSAEMPDATLATLKIQPSEPRDSAVYFCASGLGGAEAFFGQGTRLTVV.

V usage is TRBV4-1 and J usage is TRBJ2-6, with D possibly matching TRBD2 (6 bases). V gave up 4 bases and J gave up 3 bases, with 16 bases separating them. Germline V lookup: CDR1 MGHRA, CDR2 YSYEKL. The CDR3 has 17 residues. CDR3 region: CASSLIPTGDGANVLTF. The DNA of the CDR3 is TGCGCCAGCAGCCTTATCCCCACGGGGGATGGGGCCAACGTCCTGACTTTC.

CDR3 sequence reads: CASRGQGAAQQYF. CDR3 nucleotides: TGCGCCAGCAGGGGACAGGGGGCGGCCCAGCAGTACTTC. The rearrangement joins TRBV10-1 to TRBJ2-7; 12 bases agree with TRBD1. Germline V CDR1 and CDR2: WNHNN, SYGVQD (reference sequence). CDR3 length: 13 amino acids. After removal of 6 bases from V and 8 bases from J, the junction contained 5 bases not matched to a gene.

V is TRBV30 and J is TRBJ1-4; D is possibly TRBD1 (5 bases). CDR1 and CDR2 from the germline V gene are GTSNPN and SVGIG (reference sequence). The CDR3 runs to 14 residues. Trimming shortened V by 0 bases and J by 7 bases, and 12 bases separated the two germline ends. The CDR3 loop is CAWSVRRDREKLFF. Written as DNA, the CDR3 is TGTGCCTGGAGTGTCCGCCGGGACCGTGAAAAACTGTTTTTT.

This chain uses TRBV27 with TRBJ1-4; no reliable D call. Trimming took 2 bases from V and 3 from J, leaving 7 bases between them. Germline V gene sequence: CDR1 MNHEY, CDR2 SMNVEV (reference sequence). The CDR3 covers 14 residues. Here the CDR3 DNA reads TGTGCCAGCAGTTTAGGGCCCGCTAATGAAAAACTGTTTTTT. The encoded protein is CASSLGPANEKLFF.

DNA of the CDR3: TGTGCCAGCAGTGAACAGGGTGTATACACCATATATTTT. It yields the protein CASSEQGVYTIYF. The chain carries TRBV2 and TRBJ1-3, with a weak D call TRBD1 (5 bases). V was shortened by 2 bases and J by 8 bases, with 10 bases between the two germline ends. The CDR3 is 13 amino acids. Looked up from germline, CDR1 is SNHLY and CDR2 is FYNNEI.

The chain carries TRBV11-2 and TRBJ2-2, with 12 bases that match TRBD2. CDR1 SGHAT and CDR2 FQNNGV come from the germline V gene. Germline trimming cut 5 bases from V and 6 bases from J; bases unmatched to any gene: 10. This CDR3 region has 17 residues. The CDR3 sequence: CASSPRSSGRAAGELFF. Here the CDR3 DNA reads TGTGCCAGCAGCCCTCGGTCTAGCGGGAGGGCCGCCGGGGAGCTGTTTTTT.

This sequence joins TRBV19 and TRBJ2-5, with TRBD2 matching 9 bases. CDR3 length: 13 residues. Losses at the gene ends were 5 bases for V and 5 bases for J; bases not matched to a gene: 3. CDR1 is LNHDA, CDR2 SQIVND, per germline (reference sequence). The CDR3 sequence: CASSAGGRETQYF. DNA for the CDR3: TGTGCCAGTAGTGCGGGGGGGAGGGAGACCCAGTACTTC.

The CDR3, as DNA: TGTGCCAGTAGTTTACCAGGGATCACTGAAGCTTTCTTT. Protein: CASSLPGITEAFF. J is TRBJ1-1 and V is TRBV19; weak D call: TRBD1 (5 bases). CDR3 length: 13 residues. Trimming took off 5 bases at V and 4 bases at J, with 11 bases between the two ends. The germline V gene has CDR1 LNHDA and CDR2 SQIVND (reference sequence).

The V call is TRBV5-4, the J call TRBJ1-1, with 9 bases that match TRBD1. Germline values: CDR1 SGHNT, CDR2 YYREEE (reference sequence). This CDR3 has 17 residues. Losses at the gene ends were 2 bases for V and 0 bases for J; bases not matched to a gene: 8. CDR3 in DNA: TGTGCCAGCAGCTTTACAGGGGGCAGAAGGATGAACACTGAAGCTTTCTTT. Its translation: CASSFTGGRRMNTEAFF. Full variable domain (missing parts from reference TRBV5-4 and TRBJ1-1): ETGVTQSPTHLIKTRGQQVTLRCSSQSGHNTVSWYQQALGQGPQFIFQYYREEENGRGNFPPRFSGLQFPNYSSELNVNALELDDSALYLCASSFTGGRRMNTEAFFGQGTRLTVV.

The rearrangement uses TRBV7-9 and TRBJ1-4; D not certain. The germline V and J ends were trimmed by 5 bases and 8 bases, with 18 bases remaining between them. Germline V lookup: CDR1 SEHNR, CDR2 FQNEAQ (reference sequence). The CDR3 consists of 15 residues. The CDR3 DNA reads as TGTGCCAGCAGCCGCCCGGGTGACCGGGGAGAAAAACTGTTTTTT. Encoded protein: CASSRPGDRGEKLFF.

This chain joins TRBV14 and TRBJ1-5; D uncertain. Between the trimmed V and J ends, which lost 4 bases and 0 bases, there was a span of 22 bases. The CDR3 spans 19 residues. CDR1 and CDR2 from the germline V gene are SGHDN and FVKESK. Here the CDR3 reads CASSPIGRKIFYSNQPQHF. CDR3 bases: TGTGCCAGCAGCCCCATTGGGAGAAAAATCTTTTATAGCAATCAGCCCCAGCATTTT.

The CDR3 DNA sequence: TGCGCCAGCAGTGACAGGACTAATTCACCCCTCCACTTT. Its protein product is CASSDRTNSPLHF. The V call is TRBV10-1, the J call TRBJ1-6; D is unclear. CDR1 WNHNN and CDR2 SYGVQD come from the germline V gene (reference sequence). Trimming cost V 3 bases and J 6 bases, with 6 bases left between them. The CDR3 extends over 13 amino acids.

The V and J genes are TRBV24-1 and TRBJ1-6; no clear D gene. V lost 4 bases, J lost 6 bases, and 6 bases lay in between. The CDR3 contains 13 residues. CDR1 KGHDR and CDR2 SFDVKD come from the germline V gene. The CDR3 DNA sequence: TGTGCCACCAGTGAACGGCTTAATTCACCCCTCCACTTT. Translation gives CATSERLNSPLHF.

The chain combines TRBV4-1 with TRBJ2-5; D unresolved. V was clipped by 1 base and J by 1 base, with 10 bases between them. This CDR3 has 15 amino acids. CDR1 MGHRA and CDR2 YSYEKL come from the germline V gene. CDR3 in amino acids: CASSQGARFQETQYF. CDR3 nucleotides: TGCGCCAGCAGCCAAGGCGCCAGGTTCCAAGAGACCCAGTACTTC.

This clone was found once. This chain connects TRBV7-9 to TRBJ1-1, with 9 bases fitting TRBD1. The V gene's germline CDR1 is SEHNR and CDR2 FQNEAQ (reference sequence). The CDR3 extends over 14 amino acids. The V and J ends lost 5 bases and 10 bases, in that order; junction bases with no gene match: 11. CDR3 bases: TGTGCCAGCAGCCCCCACCGGGACAGGGAGCGAGCTTTCTTT. Protein product: CASSPHRDRERAFF.

V gene TRBV25-1 combines with J gene TRBJ2-7; D remains ambiguous. The ends were cut back, 10 bases at V and 5 bases at J, with 12 bases in the middle. Germline-derived CDR1 and CDR2 are MGHDK and SYGVNS. There are 11 residues in the CDR3. The CDR3 here is CATATPDEQYF. CDR3 nucleotide sequence: TGTGCCACCGCCACACCAGACGAGCAGTACTTC.

The V and J genes are TRBV4-1 and TRBJ2-7; D uncertain. This CDR3 spans 16 amino acids. CDR1 and CDR2 from the germline V gene are MGHRA and YSYEKL. Trimming took off 0 bases at V and 0 bases at J, with 12 bases between the two ends. The CDR3 sequence is CASSQDGRTSSYEQYF. CDR3 sequence (DNA): TGCGCCAGCAGCCAAGATGGTCGGACGTCCTCCTACGAGCAGTACTTC.

CDR3 nucleotides: TGTGCCACCAGTGATTCCTCATCCTCTGGAAACACCATATATTTT. Protein sequence: CATSDSSSSGNTIYF. The J gene is TRBJ1-3, the V gene TRBV24-1; D ambiguous. The germline V and J ends were trimmed by 2 bases and 0 bases, with 7 bases remaining between them. This CDR3 has 15 residues. Germline CDR1 and CDR2: KGHDR and SFDVKD.

The chain carries TRBV5-1 and TRBJ1-4; no clear D. From germline, CDR1 is SGHRS and CDR2 YFSETQ. Trimming left V 0 bases short and J 6 bases short, with 12 bases between. This CDR3 comprises 15 residues. CDR3 DNA: TGCGCCAGCAGCTTGGATCTTCGCCAACATGAAAAACTGTTTTTT. Protein: CASSLDLRQHEKLFF.

The rearrangement uses TRBV7-3 and TRBJ1-1, with D maybe TRBD1 (5 bases). The V gene lost 5 bases and the J gene lost 1 base, with 14 bases spanning the gap. The germline V gene encodes CDR1 SGHTA and CDR2 FQGTGA. The CDR3 has 15 amino acids. CDR3 bases: TGTGCCAGCAGCCTCGGGCCGGGGGGGAACACTGAAGCTTTCTTT. Translating gives CASSLGPGGNTEAFF.

The chain is built from TRBV19 and TRBJ2-3; D gene unclear. This CDR3 region has 14 residues. V was shortened by 1 base and J by 4 bases, with 9 bases between the two germline ends. The germline V gene has CDR1 LNHDA and CDR2 SQIVND (reference sequence). CDR3 nucleotides: TGTGCCAGTAGTATAGCACAGCTCTCAGATACGCAGTATTTT. It is translated as CASSIAQLSDTQYF.

The chain recombines TRBV23-1 with TRBJ2-4; D is uncertain. TRBV23-1 is reported as an ORF; its role is uncertain. The germline V and J ends were trimmed by 0 bases and 6 bases, with 12 bases remaining between them. The CDR3 contains 15 residues. This chain's CDR3 is CASSQSSPRPNIQYF. DNA of the CDR3: TGCGCCAGCAGTCAATCGAGCCCCAGACCAAACATTCAGTACTTC.

This clone appeared a single time. V is TRBV4-1 and J is TRBJ2-7; D possibly corresponds to TRBD1 (6 bases). The CDR3 runs 16 residues. V lost 4 bases to trimming and J lost 3 bases, with 19 bases between them. CDR1 is MGHRA, CDR2 YSYEKL, per germline. CDR3 DNA sequence: TGCGCCAGCAGCCGAGAACCGTGGACAGACAACTACGAGCAGTACTTC. This sequence encodes CASSREPWTDNYEQYF.